The following is a T cell receptor (beta chain) sequence with its context. Its antigen is still unknown. The sample contains more than one DNA sequence encoding this CDR3. V lost 5 bases, J lost 3 bases, and 12 bases lay in between. CDR3 length equals 14 residues. CDR1 and CDR2 from the germline V gene are LGHNT and FRNRAP. The sample is drawn from a study of beta chain features in type 1 diabetes. Findings and caveats of the study: Within the patient group, naive, central memory and Treg TCRB repertoires appeared more similar to each other than within healthy donors. All four CD4+ subsets from Type 1 diabetes patients carried moderately but significantly shorter TCRB CDR3s. Diminished insertions and augmented deletions at VDJ junctions characterized type 1 diabetes patients.

Sequencing targeted expressed TCRB transcripts, as all isolated RNA had been reverse transcribed. The repertoire was sequenced with immunoSEQ multiplex PCR; TCRdb's copy has only in-frame clones and lacks some. The sample has 600,000 or so clones, over 12% seen once. The chain is built from TRBV12-5 and TRBJ2-3; D is undetermined. The TCR was taken from a man between 18 and 29 years old with type 1 diabetes. Material: naive CD4+ T cells from blood. This CDR3 is CASGLTPGTDTQYF. The CDR3 coding sequence is TGTGCTAGTGGTCTCACTCCCGGTACAGATACGCAGTATTTT.